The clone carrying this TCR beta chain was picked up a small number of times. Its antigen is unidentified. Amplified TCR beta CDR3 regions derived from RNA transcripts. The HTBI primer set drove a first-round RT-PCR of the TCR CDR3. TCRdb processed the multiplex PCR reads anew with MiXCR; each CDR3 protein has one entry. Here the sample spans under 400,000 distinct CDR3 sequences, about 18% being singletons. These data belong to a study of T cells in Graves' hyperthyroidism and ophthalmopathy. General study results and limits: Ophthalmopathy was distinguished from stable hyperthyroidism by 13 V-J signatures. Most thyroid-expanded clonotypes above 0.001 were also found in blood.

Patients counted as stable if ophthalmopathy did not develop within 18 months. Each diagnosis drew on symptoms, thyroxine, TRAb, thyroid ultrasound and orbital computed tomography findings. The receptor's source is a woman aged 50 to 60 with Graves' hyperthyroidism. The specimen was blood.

CDR3 DNA sequence: TGTGCCTGGAGTAACCTACAGGGGGCTGGACAGCCCCAGCATTTT. Residues: CAWSNLQGAGQPQHF. The chain couples TRBV30 to TRBJ1-5; 9 positions match TRBD1. Germline V CDR1 and CDR2: GTSNPN, SVGIG (reference sequence). CDR3 size: 15 residues. J was trimmed by 7 bases and V by 2 bases; bases with no gene match: 9.